The rows below give T cell receptor beta chains drawn from one sample of a study of long-term antiretroviral therapy in people with HIV. Sequencing was performed with immunoSEQ multiplex PCR; in TCRdb, only in-frame clones are kept and a portion is missing. Among 30,000 to 35,000 clones, approximately 84% were seen once, and the ten largest hold approximately 8%. Sequenced material: unsorted PBMCs, taken 3.1 years after starting antiretroviral therapy. Receptors originate from a woman aged 45-59 years with HIV. CDR3s include the opening cysteine and the closing phenylalanine or tryptophan. D genes are given only for firm matches. A clone size is listed for some rows: how often the clone was seen (once, few, many), or a class if it is expanded.

d_gene | j_gene | v_gene | len | abundance | CDR3aa | CDR3nt
. | TRBJ1-6 | TRBV19 | 15 | . | CASSALGGGNSPLHF | TGTGCCAGTAGTGCCTTAGGCGGGGGTAATTCACCCCTCCACTTT
. | TRBJ2-5 | TRBV7-9 | 15 | . | CASSIRDSAQETQYF | TGTGCCAGCAGCATACGCGACAGCGCGCAAGAGACCCAGTACTTC
. | TRBJ2-3 | TRBV5-1 | 16 | . | CASSLESLASTDTQYF | TGCGCCAGCAGCTTGGAATCACTTGCTAGCACAGATACGCAGTATTTT
. | TRBJ2-1 | TRBV6-5 | 14 | . | CASSYAVSYNEQFF | TGTGCCAGCAGTTACGCGGTATCCTACAATGAGCAGTTCTTC
. | TRBJ1-1 | TRBV7-3 | 13 | . | CASSLSRASEAFF | TGTGCCAGCAGCTTAAGCAGGGCTAGTGAAGCTTTCTTT
. | TRBJ2-2 | TRBV13 | 19 | . | CASSFTRLGQAPSTGELFF | TGTGCCAGCAGCTTTACCAGGTTGGGGCAGGCCCCCAGCACCGGGGAGCTGTTTTTT
. | TRBJ1-1 | TRBV5-1 | 15 | . | CASSLVALMNTEAFF | TGCGCCAGCAGCTTGGTTGCACTCATGAACACTGAAGCTTTCTTT
TRBD1 | TRBJ1-2 | TRBV2 | 12 | . | CASSDRGHGYTF | TGTGCCAGCAGTGACAGGGGGCATGGCTACACCTTC
. | TRBJ1-6 | TRBV4-1 | 14 | once | CASSQADLYSPLHF | TGCGCCAGCAGCCAAGCTGATTTATATTCACCCCTCCACTTT
. | TRBJ1-6 | TRBV4-1 | 16 | . | CASSQGQGRQDSPLHF | TGCGCCAGCAGCCAAGGGCAGGGGAGGCAGGATTCACCCCTCCACTTT
TRBD2 | TRBJ2-2 | TRBV19 | 15 | once | CASLGLAGVAGELFF | TGTGCCTCCCTAGGGCTAGCGGGGGTCGCCGGGGAGCTGTTTTTT
. | TRBJ2-3 | TRBV25-1 | 11 | . | CASRVTDTQYF | TGTGCCAGCAGGGTCACAGATACGCAGTATTTT
TRBD1 | TRBJ1-2 | TRBV19 | 15 | . | CASTLTGALNYGYTF | TGTGCCAGCACGTTAACAGGGGCCCTGAACTATGGCTACACCTTC
TRBD1 | TRBJ1-2 | TRBV9 | 14 | . | CASSTGQGENGYTF | TGTGCCAGCAGCACCGGACAGGGGGAAAACGGCTACACCTTC
TRBD1 | TRBJ1-5 | TRBV30 | 17 | . | CAWSSGQGSVGNQPQHF | TGTGCCTGGAGCTCAGGACAGGGAAGCGTCGGCAATCAGCCCCAGCATTTT
TRBD2 | TRBJ2-3 | TRBV5-4 | 17 | . | CASSLRLAGGPIDTQYF | TGTGCCAGCAGCTTACGACTAGCGGGGGGGCCAATAGATACGCAGTATTTT
. | TRBJ2-5 | TRBV2 | 13 | few | CASNSGTQETQYF | TGTGCCAGCAATTCCGGGACCCAAGAGACCCAGTACTTC
TRBD2 | TRBJ2-3 | TRBV7-9 | 14 | few | CASSPRGDTDTQYF | TGTGCCAGCAGCCCCCGGGGGGACACAGATACGCAGTATTTT
. | TRBJ2-2 | TRBV27 | 15 | . | CASSLSPAATGELFF | TGTGCCAGCAGTTTATCTCCTGCAGCTACCGGGGAGCTGTTTTTT
. | TRBJ2-1 | TRBV19 | 9 | . | CASRCEQFF | TGTGCCAGTAGGTGTGAGCAGTTCTTC
TRBD2 | TRBJ2-1 | TRBV2 | 16 | . | CASSEGVAGLWNEQFF | TGTGCCAGCAGTGAAGGGGTAGCGGGCTTGTGGAATGAGCAGTTCTTC
TRBD2 | TRBJ2-2 | TRBV5-1 | 15 | . | CASSWGGLLPGELFF | TGCGCCAGCAGCTGGGGGGGACTGCTCCCCGGGGAGCTGTTTTTT
. | TRBJ1-1 | TRBV5-4 | 16 | . | CASSLLGEAMNTEAFF | TGTGCCAGCAGCTTGTTGGGGGAAGCTATGAACACTGAAGCTTTCTTT
. | TRBJ2-4 | TRBV9 | 12 | . | CASSDVGNIQYF | TGTGCCAGCAGCGACGTAGGAAACATTCAGTACTTC
. | TRBJ2-2 | TRBV7-3 | 14 | medium-sized | CASSLNSYTGELFF | TGTGCCAGCAGCCTTAACAGTTACACCGGGGAGCTGTTTTTT
. | TRBJ1-1 | TRBV7-7 | 13 | . | CASSFELNTEAFF | TGTGCCAGCAGCTTTGAGCTGAACACTGAAGCTTTCTTT
. | TRBJ1-2 | TRBV28 | 14 | few | CASSFGAGKDGYTF | TGTGCCAGCAGTTTTGGAGCAGGGAAGGATGGCTACACCTTC
. | TRBJ1-6 | TRBV2 | 13 | few | CASSDGYNSPLHF | TGTGCCAGCAGTGACGGTTATAATTCACCCCTCCACTTT
TRBD1 | TRBJ1-6 | TRBV15 | 14 | few | CATSRDRLNSPLHF | TGTGCCACCAGCAGGGACAGGCTTAATTCACCCCTCCACTTT
. | TRBJ1-1 | TRBV11-1 | 15 | . | CASSLTGMGSTEAFF | TGTGCCAGCAGCTTAACAGGGATGGGGAGCACTGAAGCTTTCTTT
. | TRBJ2-1 | TRBV11-2 | 16 | . | CASSFFRVSSYNEQFF | TGTGCCAGCAGCTTCTTCAGGGTTAGCTCCTACAATGAGCAGTTCTTC
. | TRBJ2-1 | TRBV29-1 | 14 | . | CSVEGRTSYNEQFF | TGCAGCGTTGAGGGACGCACCTCCTACAATGAGCAGTTCTTC
. | TRBJ2-3 | TRBV30 | 11 | . | CAWSGALAQYF | TGTGCCTGGAGTGGGGCATTAGCGCAGTATTTT
. | TRBJ1-2 | TRBV6-5 | 13 | . | CASSAALNYGYTF | TGTGCCAGTTCGGCAGCCCTTAACTATGGCTACACCTTC
. | TRBJ1-2 | TRBV29-1 | 13 | . | CSVDLGENYGYTF | TGCAGCGTGGACCTGGGGGAAAACTATGGCTACACCTTC
. | TRBJ2-3 | TRBV7-9 | 17 | . | CASSPLRAPKVRHTQYF | TGTGCCAGCAGCCCCTTAAGAGCACCGAAAGTTCGGCATACGCAGTATTTT
. | TRBJ1-1 | TRBV9 | 13 | . | CASSSDWNTEAFF | TGTGCCAGCAGCTCCGACTGGAACACTGAAGCTTTCTTT
. | TRBJ2-5 | TRBV5-1 | 14 | . | CASSLGPDPETQYF | TGCGCCAGCAGCTTGGGCCCGGACCCGGAGACCCAGTACTTC
. | TRBJ1-2 | TRBV2 | 13 | . | CASSEGEYYGYTF | TGTGCCAGCAGTGAAGGGGAGTACTATGGCTACACCTTC
TRBD2 | TRBJ2-3 | TRBV9 | 15 | . | CASSAGGGARDTQYF | TGTGCCAGCAGCGCCGGCGGGGGGGCGAGAGATACGCAGTATTTT
. | TRBJ1-5 | TRBV19 | 15 | . | CASSIGGYSNQPQHF | TGTGCCAGTAGTATCGGGGGGTATAGCAATCAGCCCCAGCATTTT
. | TRBJ1-1 | TRBV5-3 | 12 | . | CASTLGQLEAFF | TGTGCCAGCACCCTCGGACAGTTAGAAGCTTTCTTT
. | TRBJ1-4 | TRBV5-1 | 14 | . | CASSLGGQNEKLFF | TGCGCCAGCAGCTTGGGGGGGCAGAATGAAAAACTGTTTTTT
. | TRBJ2-7 | TRBV4-1 | 15 | . | CASSQLAAGSYEQYF | TGCGCCAGCAGCCAATTGGCGGCGGGTTCCTACGAGCAGTACTTC
. | TRBJ2-3 | TRBV5-1 | 16 | . | CASSPEPRRSTDTQYF | TGCGCCAGCAGCCCCGAGCCGCGCAGGTCCACAGATACGCAGTATTTT
. | TRBJ2-1 | TRBV5-4 | 14 | . | CASSFEGGGGEQFF | TGTGCCAGCAGCTTTGAGGGGGGAGGGGGTGAGCAGTTCTTC
. | TRBJ2-1 | TRBV5-1 | 15 | . | CASSLGGGVGREQFF | TGCGCCAGCAGCTTGGGAGGGGGGGTTGGTCGTGAGCAGTTCTTC
. | TRBJ2-5 | TRBV5-1 | 12 | once | CASSLVSETQYF | TGCGCCAGCAGCTTGGTATCAGAGACCCAGTACTTC
TRBD2 | TRBJ2-5 | TRBV5-1 | 16 | . | CASSQGTSGGQETQYF | TGCGCCAGCAGCCAGGGGACTAGCGGGGGGCAAGAGACCCAGTACTTC
TRBD1 | TRBJ2-4 | TRBV10-3 | 15 | . | CAISEGTASKNIQYF | TGTGCCATCAGTGAGGGGACAGCAAGTAAAAACATTCAGTACTTC
. | TRBJ1-1 | TRBV11-2 | 12 | . | CASSFQGTEAFF | TGTGCCAGCAGCTTCCAGGGCACTGAAGCTTTCTTT